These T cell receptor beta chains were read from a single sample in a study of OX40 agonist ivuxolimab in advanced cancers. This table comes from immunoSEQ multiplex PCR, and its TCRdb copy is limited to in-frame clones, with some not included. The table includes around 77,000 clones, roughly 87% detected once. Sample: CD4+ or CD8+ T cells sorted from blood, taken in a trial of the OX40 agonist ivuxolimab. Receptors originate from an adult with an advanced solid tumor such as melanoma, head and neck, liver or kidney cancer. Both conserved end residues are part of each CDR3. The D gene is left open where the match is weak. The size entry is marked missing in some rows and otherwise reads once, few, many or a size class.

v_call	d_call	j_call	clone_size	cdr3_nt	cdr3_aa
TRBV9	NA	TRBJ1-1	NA	TGTGCCAGCAGCGTAGTCGGGGGGCAGGGCGCTGAAGCTTTCTTT	CASSVVGGQGAEAFF
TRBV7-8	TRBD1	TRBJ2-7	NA	TGTGCCAGCAGCCGATTTGGGACAGGGGGGTACTACGAGCAGTACTTC	CASSRFGTGGYYEQYF
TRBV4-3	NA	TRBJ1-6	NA	TGCGCCAGCAGCCAAGGGGGGGGCCGATCACCCCTCCACTTT	CASSQGGGRSPLHF
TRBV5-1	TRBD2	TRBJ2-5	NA	TGCGCCAGCAATGAATTAGCGGGGCGCCAAGAGACCCAGTACTTC	CASNELAGRQETQYF
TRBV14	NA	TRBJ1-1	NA	TGTGCCAGCAGCCAAGATCACAGGACCCCAAAAGCTTTCTTT	CASSQDHRTPKAFF
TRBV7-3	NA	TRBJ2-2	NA	TGTGCCAGCAGCCCCGTAGCCAACGGGGAGCTGTTTTTT	CASSPVANGELFF
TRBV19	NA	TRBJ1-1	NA	TGTGCCAGTAGTACTTCAGGGTTTAGGACTGAAGCTTTCTTT	CASSTSGFRTEAFF
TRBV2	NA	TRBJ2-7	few	TGTGCCAGCAGTGGCAGGGTGGGCTACGAGCAGTACTTC	CASSGRVGYEQYF
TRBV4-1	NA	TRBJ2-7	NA	TGCGCCAGCAGCCAAGATCAAATAGGGTACTACGAGCAGTACTTC	CASSQDQIGYYEQYF
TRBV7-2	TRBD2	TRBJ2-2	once	TGTGCCAGCAGCTCGAATAGCGGGGGGCAGGCCGGGGAGCTGTTTTTT	CASSSNSGGQAGELFF
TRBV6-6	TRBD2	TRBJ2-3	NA	TGTGCCAGCAAACGGGGGGGCGATTCAGATACGCAGTATTTT	CASKRGGDSDTQYF
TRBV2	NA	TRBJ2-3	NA	TGTGCCAGCAGGCTGGCTAGCAATGCAGATACGCAGTATTTT	CASRLASNADTQYF
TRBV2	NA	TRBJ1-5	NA	TGTGCCAGCACCCCAGGGCACAGCGATAAGGGGCCCCAGCATTTT	CASTPGHSDKGPQHF
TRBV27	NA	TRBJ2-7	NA	TGTGCCAGCAGTTTAAGGGACCCCTACGAGCAGTACTTC	CASSLRDPYEQYF
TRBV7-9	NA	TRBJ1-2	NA	TGTGCCAGCACCACCGCCTCCACGGGGGGCTATGGCTACACCTTC	CASTTASTGGYGYTF
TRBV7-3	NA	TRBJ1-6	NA	TGTGCCAGCAGCTTATCTGGGTGGGGGAGTAGGAATTCACCCCTCCACTTT	CASSLSGWGSRNSPLHF
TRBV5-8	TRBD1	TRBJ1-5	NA	TGTGCCAGCAGACGACAGGGGGCGGTTGGTCAGCCCCAGCATTTT	CASRRQGAVGQPQHF
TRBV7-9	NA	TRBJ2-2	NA	TGTGCCAGCAGCTGGGGGCAGAGCACCGGGGAGCTGTTTTTT	CASSWGQSTGELFF
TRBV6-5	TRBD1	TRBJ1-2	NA	TGTGCCAGCAGTTCCCCGACAGGGACGAGGTATAGCTACACCTTC	CASSSPTGTRYSYTF
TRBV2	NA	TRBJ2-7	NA	TGTGCCAGCAGGAACCCCGGGGGTACCTACGAGCAGTACTTC	CASRNPGGTYEQYF
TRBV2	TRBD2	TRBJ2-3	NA	TGTGCCAGCAGGAGCGGGGCAGATACGCAGTATTTT	CASRSGADTQYF
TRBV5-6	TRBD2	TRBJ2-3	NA	TGTGCCAGCAGCCCGACTAGCGGGGGAGCGACATTCACAGATACGCAGTATTTT	CASSPTSGGATFTDTQYF
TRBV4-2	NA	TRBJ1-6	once	TGTGCCAGCAGCCAAACAGGGTTACTTTGGGGAAATTCACCCCTCCACTTT	CASSQTGLLWGNSPLHF
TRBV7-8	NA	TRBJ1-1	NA	TGTGCCAGCAGCTTTACTCTGAGGGGGACTGAAGCTTTCTTT	CASSFTLRGTEAFF
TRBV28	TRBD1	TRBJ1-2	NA	TGTGCCAGCAGTTTAAGGGACAGGGTAGACTATGGCTACACCTTC	CASSLRDRVDYGYTF
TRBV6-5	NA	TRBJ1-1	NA	TGTGCCAGCAGTTACTTCCGCGGGGGTAAGAACACTGAAGCTTTCTTT	CASSYFRGGKNTEAFF